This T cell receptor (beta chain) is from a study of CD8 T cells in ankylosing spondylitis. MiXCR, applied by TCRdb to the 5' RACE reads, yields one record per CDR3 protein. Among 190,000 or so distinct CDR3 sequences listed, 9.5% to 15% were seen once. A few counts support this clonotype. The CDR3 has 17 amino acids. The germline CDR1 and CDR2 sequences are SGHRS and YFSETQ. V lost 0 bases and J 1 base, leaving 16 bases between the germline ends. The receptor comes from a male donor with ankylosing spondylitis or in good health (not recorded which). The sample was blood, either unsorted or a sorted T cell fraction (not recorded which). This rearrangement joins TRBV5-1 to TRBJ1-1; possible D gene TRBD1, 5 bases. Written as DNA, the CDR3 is TGCGCCAGCAGCTTGGAACCGGGGCTCGGGAGGAACACTGAAGCTTTCTTT. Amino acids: CASSLEPGLGRNTEAFF.